This T cell receptor beta chain came from a study of cytomegalovirus exposure and HLA in healthy donors. Study outcomes and limitations: Data from an earlier analysis indicated that most TCR beta V segments were productive either about 87% or about 30% of the time.

A word on this clone: The antigen remains unidentified.

Germline values: CDR1 SGHRS, CDR2 YFSETQ. The length of the CDR3 is 15 residues. Trimming stripped 3 bases from V and 4 bases from J, with 13 bases between. The PCR made use of 60 Vbeta and 13 Jbeta primers. Clones were read by immunoSEQ multiplex PCR, and TCRdb kept only the in-frame ones, dropping some. The table records 150,000 to 200,000 clones, more than 65% of them present only once. Sequencing was performed on PBMCs. The source of this sequence is a woman aged 45-65 years in good health and CMV-seronegative. V is TRBV5-1 and J is TRBJ1-4, with D hard to call. In DNA, the CDR3 is TGCGCCAGCAGCTGGACCGGGATTTTTAATGAAAAACTGTTTTTT. It encodes CASSWTGIFNEKLFF. The full variable domain, in which reference TRBV5-1 and TRBJ1-4 provide the parts outside the CDR3, is KAGVTQTPRYLIKTRGQQVTLSCSPISGHRSVSWYQQTPGQGLQFLFEYFSETQRNKGNFPGRFSGRQFSNSRSEMNVSTLELGDSALYLCASSWTGIFNEKLFFGSGTQLSVL.